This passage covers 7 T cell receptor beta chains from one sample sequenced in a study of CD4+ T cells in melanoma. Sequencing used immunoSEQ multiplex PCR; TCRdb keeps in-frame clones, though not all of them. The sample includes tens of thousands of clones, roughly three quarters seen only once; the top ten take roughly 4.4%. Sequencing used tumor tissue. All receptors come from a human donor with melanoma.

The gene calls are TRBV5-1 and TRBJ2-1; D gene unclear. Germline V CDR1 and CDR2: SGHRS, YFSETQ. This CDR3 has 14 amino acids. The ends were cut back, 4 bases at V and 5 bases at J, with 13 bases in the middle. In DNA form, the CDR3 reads TGCGCCAGCAGCCTTGGTGGCCCGGACAATGAGCAGTTCTTC. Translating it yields CASSLGGPDNEQFF.

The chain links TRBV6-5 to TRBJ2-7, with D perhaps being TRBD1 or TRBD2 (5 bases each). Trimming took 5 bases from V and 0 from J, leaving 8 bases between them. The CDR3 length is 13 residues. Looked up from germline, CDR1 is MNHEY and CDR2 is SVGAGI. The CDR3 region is CASSPGSSYEQYF. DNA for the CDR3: TGTGCCAGCAGTCCAGGGAGCTCCTACGAGCAGTACTTC.

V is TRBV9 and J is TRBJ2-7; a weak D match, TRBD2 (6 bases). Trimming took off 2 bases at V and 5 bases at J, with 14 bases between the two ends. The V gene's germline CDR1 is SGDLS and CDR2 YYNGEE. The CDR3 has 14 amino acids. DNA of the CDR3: TGTGCCAGCAGCGTTCAATGGCGGGGCCACGAGCAGTACTTC. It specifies CASSVQWRGHEQYF. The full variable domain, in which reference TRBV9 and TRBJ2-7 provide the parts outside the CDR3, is DSGVTQTPKHLITATGQRVTLRCSPRSGDLSVYWYQQSLDQGLQFLIQYYNGEERAKGNILERFSAQQFPDLHSELNLSSLELGDSALYFCASSVQWRGHEQYFGPGTRLTVT.

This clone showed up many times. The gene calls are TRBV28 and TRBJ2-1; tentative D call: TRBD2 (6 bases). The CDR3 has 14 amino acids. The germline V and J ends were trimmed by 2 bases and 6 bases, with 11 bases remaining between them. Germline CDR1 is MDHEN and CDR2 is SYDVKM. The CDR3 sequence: CASSLGGGINEQFF. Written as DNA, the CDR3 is TGTGCCAGCAGTTTAGGTGGGGGGATCAATGAGCAGTTCTTC.

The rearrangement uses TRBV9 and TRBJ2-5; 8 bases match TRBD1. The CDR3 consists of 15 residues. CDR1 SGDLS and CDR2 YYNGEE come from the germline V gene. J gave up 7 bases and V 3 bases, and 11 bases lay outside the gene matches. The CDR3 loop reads CASSAGTGTGATQYF. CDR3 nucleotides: TGTGCCAGCAGCGCTGGAACTGGGACAGGTGCGACCCAGTACTTC.

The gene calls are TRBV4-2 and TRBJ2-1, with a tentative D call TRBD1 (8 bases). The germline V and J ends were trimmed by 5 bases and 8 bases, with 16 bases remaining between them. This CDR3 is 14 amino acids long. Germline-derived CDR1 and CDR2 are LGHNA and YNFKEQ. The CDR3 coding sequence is TGTGCCAGCAGCTGGGGGGGACAGGAAGATGAGCAGTTCTTC. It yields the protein CASSWGGQEDEQFF.

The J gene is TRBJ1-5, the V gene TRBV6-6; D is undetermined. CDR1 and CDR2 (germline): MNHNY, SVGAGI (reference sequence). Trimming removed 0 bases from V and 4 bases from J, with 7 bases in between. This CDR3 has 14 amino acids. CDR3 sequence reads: CASSYSRANQPQHF. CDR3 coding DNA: TGTGCCAGCAGTTACTCGAGGGCTAATCAGCCCCAGCATTTT.